Sequencing of this TCR beta chain was carried out in a study of radiotherapy plus CTLA-4 blockade in lung cancer. Whole-study context: With roughly a third of patients having disease control, objective responses were seen in about 19%. Study observations and caveats: There was expansion of tumor-derived TCR clones in blood after radiotherapy plus ipilimumab. Increased serum interferon-beta after radiation also reportedly predicted response strongly.

Worth noting for this clone: No antigen is known for it.

The assay was immunoSEQ multiplex PCR, and TCRdb's table has in-frame clones only and misses some. The top ten clones hold 8.3% of a sample with about 47,000 clones, 76% of them seen once. Treatment of patients with chemo-refractory metastatic non-small-cell lung cancer consisted of focal radiation plus CTLA-4 blockade with ipilimumab. Germline loops: CDR1 SGHKS, CDR2 YYEKEE (reference sequence). V was clipped by 4 bases and J by 7 bases, with 10 bases between them. The CDR3 consists of 12 residues. The clonotype was recovered from a human donor with non-small cell lung cancer who had stable disease on radiotherapy plus ipilimumab. The chain carries TRBV5-5 and TRBJ2-3; weak D call: TRBD1 (6 bases). The material sequenced was peripheral blood, taken from a patient treated with radiotherapy plus ipilimumab. The CDR3 nucleotides read TGTGCCAGCAGCATAGGACAGAATACGCAGTATTTT. Translated: CASSIGQNTQYF.